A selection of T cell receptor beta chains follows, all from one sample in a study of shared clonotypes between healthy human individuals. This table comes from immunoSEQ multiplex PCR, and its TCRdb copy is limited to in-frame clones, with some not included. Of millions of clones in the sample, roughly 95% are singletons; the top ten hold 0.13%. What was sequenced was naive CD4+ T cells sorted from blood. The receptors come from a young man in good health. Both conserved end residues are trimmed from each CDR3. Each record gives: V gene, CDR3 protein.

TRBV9 ASSVEAGISGNTIY
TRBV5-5 ASSSQPQGGGYT
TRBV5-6 ASSLARGGRETQY
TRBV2 ASNPGTVNSPLH
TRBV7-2 ASSLTGGQGDTQY
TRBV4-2 ASSQDWDRAVSGELF
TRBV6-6 ASSETGPNTEAF
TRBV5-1 ASSPGRPNTEAF
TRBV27 ASRGGGSVYNSPLH
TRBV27 ASSRGTGGQPQH
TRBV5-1 ASSLQGPHGGTGELF